This paragraph covers one T cell receptor beta chain sequence. Residents of approximately 25 US areas, aged roughly 18 to 90 years, made up the participants. The data stem from a study of blood T cell repertoires in COVID-19. Study overall: Samples representing acute and convalescent COVID-19 were sourced from the United States, Italy and Spain. T cells, B-cell-depleted T cells, or PBMCs supplied cDNA or gDNA.

Methods used by the authors: Reference gene primer amplification yielded estimated nucleated cell counts. Profiling relied on immunoSEQ multiplex PCR, and the TCRdb table lists in-frame clones only, not all of them. Clone size and V and J calls were adopted from that table, with D and trimming inferred from the DNA. The sample has 130,000 to 150,000 clones, roughly 90% seen once. V was shortened by 3 bases and J by 8 bases, with 16 bases between the two germline ends. CDR3 length: 14 residues. In germline, CDR1 is KGHSH, CDR2 LQKENI. This TCR was sampled from a woman younger than 45 with acute COVID-19. Sequencing input: PBMCs or T cells enriched from blood (not recorded which). The J gene is TRBJ1-2, the V gene TRBV18, with a possible D match to TRBD1 (6 bases). The chain's CDR3 is CASSPVQGTSGYTF. The CDR3 DNA is TGTGCCAGCTCACCGGTACAGGGTACAAGCGGCTACACCTTC.